These 25 T cell receptor beta chains share one sample of origin, sequenced in a study of tumor and adjacent non-tumor tissue in lung cancer. The library came from three nested PCR rounds adapted from ARM-PCR protocols. TCRdb reprocessed the multiplex PCR reads with MiXCR, giving one entry per CDR3 protein. The sample consists of approximately 68,000 distinct CDR3 sequences, 76% of them appearing once. This sample's RNA came from whole unsorted tissue. This non-tumor lung sample came from over 3 cm beyond the tumor edge. The specimen sequenced was distant non-tumor lung tissue. These receptors all come from a man in his sixties with non-small cell lung cancer.

This clonotype was seen only a few times. V is TRBV7-8 and J is TRBJ1-2, with D unclear. V lost 0 bases and J lost 4, with 9 bases in between. From germline, CDR1 is SGHVS and CDR2 FQNEAQ. The CDR3 is 14 amino acids. CDR3 loop: CASSLASVGYGYTF. CDR3 DNA: TGTGCCAGCAGCTTAGCGTCGGTGGGCTATGGCTACACCTTC.

With respect to this clonotype: Germline is not matched at one junction end, which may reflect a read error. The J gene is TRBJ2-7, the V gene TRBV7-9; unclear D gene. The CDR3 is 17 amino acids. Looked up from germline, CDR1 is SEHNR and CDR2 is FQNEAQ (reference sequence). The CDR3 region is CANSLLVLSDGTYEQYF. CDR3 nucleotide sequence: TGTGCCAACAGCTTATTAGTTCTATCGGACGGTACCTACGAGCAGTATTTC.

Concerning this clonotype: Mismatch with germline at one junction end may stem from a read error. The V and J genes are TRBV5-5 and TRBJ2-7, with 11 bases identical to TRBD1. Germline loops: CDR1 SGHKS, CDR2 YYEKEE (reference sequence). The CDR3 is 14 residues long. The CDR3 spells CACSRGQGVDEQYF. The CDR3, as DNA: TGTGCCTGCAGCCGGGGACAGGGGGTTGACGAGCAGTACTTC.

This chain connects TRBV6-5 to TRBJ2-3; 7 bases align to TRBD1. V dropped 9 bases and J dropped 1; count of bases not matched to a gene: 13. Germline-derived CDR1 and CDR2 are MNHEY and SVGAGI. The CDR3 loop spans 16 amino acids. The CDR3 loop reads CARSYGSTGGTDTQYF. The CDR3 DNA reads as TGTGCCAGGAGCTACGGTTCCACAGGGGGCACAGATACGCAGTATTTT.

At least ten counts were recorded for this clonotype. This could be a read error, since a much larger clone is one nucleotide away. V and J are TRBV5-4 and TRBJ2-3; 11 bases line up with TRBD2. Germline V gene data show CDR1 as SGHNT and CDR2 as YYREEE (reference sequence). The CDR3 loop spans 15 amino acids. CDR3 protein: CANSPQLAGDLTQYF. As DNA, the CDR3 is TGTGCCAACAGCCCACAACTAGCGGGAGATTTGACGCAGTATTTT. Full variable domain (remainder filled in from reference TRBV5-4 and TRBJ2-3): ETGVTQSPTHLIKTRGQQVTLRCSSQSGHNTVSWYQQALGQGPQFIFQYYREEENGRGNFPPRFSGLQFPNYSSELNVNALELDDSALYLCANSPQLAGDLTQYFGPGTRLTVL.

A remark on this clonotype: A read error may account for a junction end that differs from germline. The V and J genes are TRBV24-1 and TRBJ2-3; the D gene could be TRBD1 or TRBD2 (6 bases each). This CDR3 is built from 16 residues. Germline V gene sequence: CDR1 KGHDR, CDR2 SFDVKD. The CDR3 spells CANSEYRGLETDTQYF. CDR3 DNA sequence: TGTGCCAACAGTGAATATCGGGGGCTGGAGACAGATACGCAGTATTTT.

This clonotype has ten or more counts. V and J are TRBV6-1 and TRBJ1-1, with D unresolved. Germline lookup yields CDR1 MNHNS and CDR2 SASEGT. V dropped 3 bases and J dropped 7 bases, with 9 bases sitting between them. This CDR3 has 12 amino acids. CDR3 coding DNA: TGTGCCAGCAGTGAGCAACGGTATGAAGCTTTCTTT. Its protein product is CASSEQRYEAFF.

This clonotype occurred a few times. One base away lies a much larger clone, so this may be a sequencing read error. The V call is TRBV11-2, the J call TRBJ1-2; TRBD1 matches 7 bases. CDR3 size: 14 residues. Germline assignment: CDR1 SGHAT and CDR2 FQNNGV. V trimming: 7 bases; J trimming: 0 bases; junction bases outside the gene matches: 5. CDR3 sequence: CASNPGTANYGYTF. Written as DNA, the CDR3 is TGTGCCAGCAACCCTGGGACAGCTAACTATGGCTACACCTTC.

On this clonotype: Being one base from a much bigger clone, this may be a read error. The genes are TRBV5-6 and TRBJ2-5; D ambiguous. CDR3 length: 15 residues. Trimming pared 0 bases from V and 6 bases from J, leaving 15 bases between. The V gene's germline CDR1 is SGHDT and CDR2 YYEEEE. DNA for the CDR3: TGTGCCAGCAGCTTGGGGCCGATATCACCACAGACCCAGTACTTC. Protein: CASSLGPISPQTQYF. Filled out from reference TRBV5-6 and TRBJ2-5, the complete variable domain reads DAGVTQSPTHLIKTRGQQVTLRCSPKSGHDTVSWYQQALGQGPQFIFQYYEEEERQRGNFPDRFSGHQFPNYSSELNVNALLLGDSALYLCASSLGPISPQTQYFGPGTRLLVL.

In regard to this clonotype: Mismatch with germline at one junction end may stem from a read error. The chain employs TRBV12-3 or TRBV12-4 and TRBJ2-1, with 7 positions matching TRBD2. The CDR3 contains 15 residues. CDR3 amino acids: CASSFPQRGQNEQFF. As DNA, the CDR3 is TGTGCCAGTAGTTTCCCCCAGCGGGGCCAAAATGAGCAGTTCTTC.

As for this clonotype: This may be a read error, as it is one base from a much larger clone. J is TRBJ2-7 and V is TRBV4-1, with D unclear. CDR3 length: 16 amino acids. The germline gives CDR1 MGHRA, CDR2 YSYEKL. CDR3 coding DNA: TGCGCCAGCAGCCAAGATAGATGGCTGAACTCCTGCGAGCAGTACTTC. It encodes CASSQDRWLNSCEQYF.

The table lists this clonotype with many counts. This sequence joins TRBV1 and TRBJ2-4; the table's D call, TRBD2, has no DNA check behind it. TRBV1 is termed a pseudogene. This CDR3 comprises 19 residues. This CDR3 reads CTSSQDRPLFGSAKNIQYF. CDR3 nucleotide sequence: TGCACCAGCAGCCAAGATCGGCCCCTTTTCGGGAGCGCCAAAAACATTCAGTACTTC.

In the case of this clonotype: A much larger clone is a single base away; this may be a read error. The genes are TRBV11-2 and TRBJ2-1, with 9 bases lining up with TRBD1. The CDR3 has 16 amino acids. Germline CDR1 SGHAT, CDR2 FQNNGV. The chain's CDR3 is CTSSLEPGQGFTEQFF. Written as DNA, the CDR3 is TGTACCAGCAGCTTGGAACCGGGACAGGGATTCACTGAGCAGTTCTTC.

As to this clonotype: No conserved phenylalanine or tryptophan ends this CDR3, so it is likely a read error. This chain joins TRBV11-3 and TRBJ2-3; a possible D gene is TRBD2 (5 bases). This CDR3 comprises 16 residues. The V gene's germline CDR1 is SGHNT and CDR2 YENEEA. The CDR3 DNA follows: TGTGGCAGGAGCTCCGGGCTAGTAGATAGCGCAGATACGCAGTATCTT. Protein sequence: CGRSSGLVDSADTQYL.

Concerning this clonotype itself: Because the CDR3's place on the DNA is in doubt, the DNA is left out and the CDR3 is given as listed by TCRdb. The V and J genes are TRBV29-1 and TRBJ2-3; the D call of TRBD1 is as the table states it, not checked on the DNA. Germline V lookup: CDR1 SQVTM, CDR2 ANQGSEA. The CDR3 length is 14 residues, termini included. This CDR3 is CSVATGSPTDTQFF.

This clonotype appeared many times. This chain links TRBV13 with TRBJ1-5; 7 positions match TRBD1. The CDR3 has 15 residues. CDR1 PRHDT and CDR2 FYEKMQ come from the germline V gene (reference sequence). The V gene end was trimmed by 3 bases and the J gene end by 3 bases; junction bases not matched to a gene: 5. The CDR3 loop is CASSLGRGSNQPQHF. As DNA, the CDR3 is TGTGCCAGCAGCTTGGGCAGGGGGTCCAATCAGCCCCAGCATTTT.

On this clonotype: Lacking the conserved final phenylalanine or tryptophan, this CDR3 likely reflects a read error. This chain links TRBV28 with TRBJ2-7, with 10 nucleotides matching TRBD2. The J segment lost 3 bases and the V segment lost 8 bases, leaving 7 bases of the junction unmatched. CDR1 is MDHEN and CDR2 is SYDVKM in the germline V gene. The CDR3 sequence is 14 residues long. CDR3 sequence reads: CASCSLAGVYEQYS. The CDR3 coding sequence is TGTGCCAGCTGTTCCCTAGCGGGAGTCTACGAGCAGTACTCC.

In regard to this clonotype: A junction end diverges from the germline sequence, so it may reflect a read error. V is TRBV6-5 and J is TRBJ1-1; possible D gene TRBD1, 5 bases. This CDR3 comprises 13 residues. Germline V gene lookup returns CDR1 MNHEY and CDR2 SVGAGI. The CDR3 DNA is TGCGCCAGTGGTAAGCCCGGGGGCACTGAAGCTTTCTTT. Residues: CASGKPGGTEAFF.

As to this clonotype: Germline and junction disagree at one end, which may indicate a read error. The V call is TRBV6-5, the J call TRBJ2-7; TRBD1 matches at 9 bases. This CDR3 region has 17 residues. Germline CDR1 is MNHEY and CDR2 is SVGAGI. The CDR3 sequence: CTSNNRDRDTPTYEQYF. DNA of the CDR3: TGTACCAGCAACAACCGGGACAGGGATACACCTACCTACGAGCAGTACTTC.

In the case of this clonotype: One junction end disagrees with the germline gene, perhaps due to a read error. This rearrangement joins TRBV6-1 to TRBJ1-6; D not resolved. The CDR3 is 16 residues long. Germline-derived CDR1 and CDR2 are MNHNS and SASEGT. The CDR3 sequence is CASSETLPGYNSLLHF. The CDR3 DNA reads TGTGCCAGCAGTGAAACTCTCCCGGGCTATAATTCACTCCTCCACTTT.

Concerning this clonotype itself: The final CDR3 position lacks the conserved phenylalanine or tryptophan, pointing to a likely read error. Because the CDR3's place on the DNA is in doubt, the DNA is left out and the CDR3 is given as listed by TCRdb. The chain uses TRBV11-1 and TRBJ2-1; TRBD2 is the table's D call and was not checked against the DNA. Germline loops: CDR1 SGHAT, CDR2 FQDESV (reference sequence). The CDR3 length equals 15 residues, ends included. The CDR3 is CASSLWTTGNNEEFL.

The V call is TRBV11-2, the J call TRBJ2-6; TRBD1 is a possible D gene (5 bases). The V gene lost 3 bases and the J gene lost 2 bases, with 14 bases spanning the gap. The length of the CDR3 is 17 residues. CDR1 and CDR2 from the germline V gene are SGHAT and FQNNGV. This chain's CDR3 is CASSFYRRGTGANVLTF. DNA of the CDR3: TGTGCCAGCAGCTTCTACCGAAGGGGAACTGGGGCCAACGTCCTGACTTTC. Based on the CDR3 plus reference TRBV11-2 and TRBJ2-6, the full variable domain is EAGVAQSPRYKIIEKRQSVAFWCNPISGHATLYWYQQILGQGPKLLIQFQNNGVVDDSQLPKDRFSAERLKGVDSTLKIQPAKLEDSAVYLCASSFYRRGTGANVLTFGAGSRLTVL.

In regard to this clonotype: Mismatch with germline at one junction end may stem from a read error. The chain joins TRBV29-1 to TRBJ2-1; a possible D gene is TRBD2 (5 bases). CDR3 length equals 13 residues. Germline V lookup: CDR1 SQVTM, CDR2 ANQGSEA. CDR3 in DNA: TGTAGCGTTGAAGCATGGGAGAACGATGAGCAGTTCTTC. Translated, it gives CSVEAWENDEQFF.

A remark on this clonotype: As the CDR3 is not closed by the conserved phenylalanine or tryptophan, this likely results from a read error. This chain links TRBV11-3 with TRBJ2-3; D gene ambiguous. CDR3 length: 13 amino acids. CDR1 is SGHNT and CDR2 is YENEEA in the germline V gene. This CDR3 reads CVSSLSPGYMQYC. CDR3 DNA sequence: TGTGTCAGCAGCTTATCACCGGGCTATATGCAGTATTGT.

The chain carries TRBV29-1 and TRBJ2-7; D tentatively reads TRBD1 or TRBD2 (5 bases each). CDR3 length: 15 amino acids. Germline V lookup: CDR1 SQVTM, CDR2 ANQGSEA. V shed 1 base and J shed 2 bases, with 15 bases lying between them. The CDR3 protein is CSVEGRQRETYEQYF. CDR3 coding DNA: TGCAGCGTTGAAGGTAGACAGAGGGAAACCTACGAGCAGTACTTC.